A single sample gave rise to the 32 T cell receptor beta chains below, sequenced in a study of blood T cell repertoires in COVID-19. Sequencing used immunoSEQ multiplex PCR; TCRdb keeps in-frame clones, though not all of them. Altogether under 500,000 clones are present, 85% to 90% being singletons, with the ten largest covering more than 0.95%. Sequenced: PBMCs or T cells enriched from blood (not recorded which). The receptors derive from a man aged 25 to 40 who had recovered from COVID-19.

The chain combines TRBV7-9 with TRBJ2-1; 9 bases line up with TRBD2. The CDR3 is made up of 16 amino acids. V trimming: 4 bases; J trimming: 6 bases; junction bases outside the gene matches: 10. In germline, CDR1 is SEHNR, CDR2 FQNEAQ (reference sequence). In DNA form, the CDR3 reads TGTGCCAGCAGCTCCCCCGGGGGCGGGAGGGTCAATGAGCAGTTCTTC. Encoded protein: CASSSPGGGRVNEQFF. The variable domain in full, with the rest retrieved from reference TRBV7-9 and TRBJ2-1, is DTGVSQNPRHKITKRGQNVTFRCDPISEHNRLYWYRQTLGQGPEFLTYFQNEAQLEKSRLLSDRFSAERPKGSFSTLEIQRTEQGDSAMYLCASSSPGGGRVNEQFFGPGTRLTVL.

The chain couples TRBV18 to TRBJ2-4, with 8 bases aligning to TRBD2. V dropped 0 bases and J dropped 1; count of bases not matched to a gene: 8. The CDR3 runs to 18 residues. The germline V gene encodes CDR1 KGHSH and CDR2 LQKENI. CDR3 DNA sequence: TGTGCCAGCTCACCACCGGGACTAGTGATCCAGGCCAAAAACATTCAGTACTTC. Translated: CASSPPGLVIQAKNIQYF.

The gene calls are TRBV6-5 and TRBJ2-7; weak D call: TRBD1 (5 bases). Germline assignment: CDR1 MNHEY and CDR2 SVGAGI. The CDR3 is 12 residues long. Trimming shortened V by 8 bases and J by 5 bases, and 13 bases separated the two germline ends. CDR3 sequence: CASRTSFNEQYF. In DNA, the CDR3 is TGTGCCAGCCGGACATCCTTTAACGAGCAGTACTTC.

This chain connects TRBV12-3 or TRBV12-4 to TRBJ1-2; D may be TRBD1 (5 bases). The CDR3 sequence is 11 residues long. The V end was cut by 2 bases, the J end by 7 bases, with 5 bases between. The DNA of the CDR3 is TGTGCCAGCAGTTTACAGGGTGGCTACACCTTC. This codes for CASSLQGGYTF.

The chain couples TRBV7-9 to TRBJ1-1; 7 nucleotides align to TRBD1. The J segment lost 4 bases and the V segment lost 6 bases, leaving 5 bases of the junction unmatched. CDR1 SEHNR and CDR2 FQNEAQ come from the germline V gene (reference sequence). The CDR3 consists of 13 residues. The CDR3 spells CASRSSGGTEAFF. The CDR3 nucleotides are TGTGCCAGCAGGTCATCAGGGGGCACTGAAGCTTTCTTT.

V gene TRBV3-1 (or the pseudogene TRBV3-2) combines with J gene TRBJ2-7, with 11 bases identical to TRBD1. The germline V gene has CDR1 LGHDT and CDR2 YNNKEL (reference sequence). The V segment lost 3 bases and the J segment 6 bases; nucleotides outside the gene matches: 1. The CDR3 is made up of 13 amino acids. The CDR3 sequence: CASSQDRGREQYF. The CDR3 bases are TGTGCCAGCAGCCAGGACAGGGGGCGCGAGCAGTACTTC.

The chain links TRBV19 to TRBJ2-6; 9 bases fit TRBD2. The CDR3 covers 17 residues. V trimming: 7 bases; J trimming: 2 bases; junction bases outside the gene matches: 9. The germline V gene encodes CDR1 LNHDA and CDR2 SQIVND (reference sequence). CDR3 residues: CASMVGTSLTGANVLTF. In nucleotides, the CDR3 is TGTGCCAGTATGGTAGGGACTAGCCTTACTGGGGCCAACGTCCTGACTTTC.

This clone was observed once. The chain combines TRBV30 with TRBJ1-1; D not resolved. The CDR3 spans 16 residues. Between the trimmed V and J ends, which lost 3 bases and 0 bases, there was a span of 17 bases. Germline V gives CDR1 GTSNPN, CDR2 SVGIG (reference sequence). The CDR3 coding sequence is TGTGCCTGGAGGGGAAGGTGGGAGATCATGAACACTGAAGCTTTCTTT. The encoded protein is CAWRGRWEIMNTEAFF.

The chain joins TRBV4-1 to TRBJ2-3, with TRBD2 identical over 7 bases. V was clipped by 3 bases and J by 2 bases; unmatched bases: 2. The germline V gene encodes CDR1 MGHRA and CDR2 YSYEKL. The CDR3 sequence is 14 residues long. The CDR3 DNA follows: TGCGCCAGCAGCCAGGGAGGGGTCACAGATACGCAGTATTTT. Protein product: CASSQGGVTDTQYF.

This chain uses TRBV5-1 with TRBJ1-5; D possibly corresponds to TRBD1 (5 bases). Germline lookup yields CDR1 SGHRS and CDR2 YFSETQ. The CDR3 has 14 residues. The V end lost 0 bases, the J end lost 7 bases, and 11 bases lay between the germline ends. The CDR3 loop reads CASSLASGDQPQHF. Here the CDR3 DNA reads TGCGCCAGCAGCTTGGCCAGCGGGGACCAGCCCCAGCATTTT.

The chain employs TRBV28 and TRBJ2-5; the match to TRBD1 covers 10 bases. The CDR3 length is 14 residues. The V gene's germline CDR1 is MDHEN and CDR2 SYDVKM. Trimming removed 3 bases from V and 6 bases from J; junction bases left unmatched: 4. The chain's CDR3 is CASSFDRGPKTQYF. DNA of the CDR3: TGTGCCAGCAGTTTTGACAGGGGGCCGAAGACCCAGTACTTC.

V and J are TRBV6-4 and TRBJ1-1; no reliable D call. Germline V gene sequence: CDR1 MRHNA, CDR2 SNTAGT. CDR3 length equals 14 residues. V gave up 3 bases and J gave up 7 bases, with 15 bases separating them. The CDR3 loop is CASSDILGSGEAFF. The CDR3 DNA reads as TGTGCCAGCAGTGATATTCTGGGGAGCGGTGAAGCTTTCTTT.

The chain couples TRBV11-2 to TRBJ2-7; 7 nucleotides agree with TRBD2. V trimming: 3 bases; J trimming: 3 bases; junction bases outside the gene matches: 5. CDR1 and CDR2 from the germline V gene are SGHAT and FQNNGV. CDR3 size: 14 residues. This CDR3 is CASSFPGLVYEQYF. DNA of the CDR3: TGTGCCAGCAGCTTCCCCGGACTAGTCTACGAGCAGTACTTC.

This clone was counted only a few times. The chain employs TRBV7-6 and TRBJ1-1, with D perhaps matching TRBD1 (5 bases). The germline V and J ends were trimmed by 0 bases and 2 bases, with 7 bases remaining between them. The CDR3 consists of 14 residues. Germline CDR1 and CDR2: SGHVS and FNYEAQ. The CDR3: CASSLAGDNTEAFF. CDR3 nucleotide sequence: TGTGCCAGCAGCTTAGCAGGGGATAACACTGAAGCTTTCTTT.

This rearrangement joins TRBV27 to TRBJ1-1; a possible D gene is TRBD1 (6 bases). The CDR3 contains 15 residues. V lost 1 base, J lost 1 base, and 10 bases lay in between. Germline CDR1 MNHEY, CDR2 SMNVEV (reference sequence). The CDR3 spells CASSLLGGPNTEAFF. The DNA of the CDR3 is TGTGCCAGCAGTTTATTAGGGGGACCGAACACTGAAGCTTTCTTT.

The rearrangement uses TRBV6-5 and TRBJ1-1, with D maybe TRBD1 (5 bases). CDR1 is MNHEY, CDR2 SVGAGI, per germline. Trimming took 10 bases from V and 8 from J, leaving 14 bases between them. This CDR3 spans 11 amino acids. This CDR3 reads CANWGGGEAFF. CDR3 nucleotides: TGTGCCAACTGGGGTGGGGGGGAAGCTTTCTTT.

The rearrangement joins TRBV29-1 to TRBJ2-7; tentative D call: TRBD1 (6 bases). Trimming removed 7 bases at V and 2 bases at J, with 18 bases between. The CDR3 sequence is 14 residues long. Per germline, CDR1 SQVTM and CDR2 ANQGSEA. CDR3 sequence: CSAHRADAPYEQYF. DNA of the CDR3: TGCAGCGCCCACAGGGCCGATGCCCCCTACGAGCAGTACTTC.

The CDR3 DNA follows: TGTGCCAGCAGCAGTGGGACAGAGTACCAAGAGACCCAGTACTTC. Amino acid sequence: CASSSGTEYQETQYF. This chain links TRBV7-9 with TRBJ2-5, with 7 nucleotides matching TRBD1. CDR1 is SEHNR and CDR2 is FQNEAQ in the germline V gene (reference sequence). This CDR3 has 15 amino acids. V lost 5 bases and J lost 0; bases outside the gene matches: 6. The whole variable domain, remainder taken from reference TRBV7-9 and TRBJ2-5, is DTGVSQNPRHKITKRGQNVTFRCDPISEHNRLYWYRQTLGQGPEFLTYFQNEAQLEKSRLLSDRFSAERPKGSFSTLEIQRTEQGDSAMYLCASSSGTEYQETQYFGPGTRLLVL.

This rearrangement joins TRBV28 to TRBJ2-1, with D possibly being TRBD1 (5 bases). CDR3 length: 17 amino acids. CDR1 is MDHEN, CDR2 SYDVKM, per germline. With 3 bases removed from V and 6 bases from J, the gap between germline ends came to 21 bases. The CDR3 here is CASSLGQGVFRVNEQFF. As DNA, the CDR3 is TGTGCCAGCAGTTTGGGCCAGGGTGTATTCAGAGTCAATGAGCAGTTCTTC.

This chain joins TRBV2 and TRBJ2-2; D not certain. CDR3 length: 15 amino acids. The V gene lost 2 bases and the J gene lost 4 bases, with 11 bases spanning the gap. Per the germline V gene, CDR1 is SNHLY and CDR2 is FYNNEI. The CDR3 spells CASSESSFITGELFF. The CDR3 DNA is TGTGCCAGCAGTGAATCTTCTTTTATCACCGGGGAGCTGTTTTTT. The variable domain in full, with the rest retrieved from reference TRBV2 and TRBJ2-2, is EPEVTQTPSHQVTQMGQEVILRCVPISNHLYFYWYRQILGQKVEFLVSFYNNEISEKSEIFDDQFSVERPDGSNFTLKIRSTKLEDSAMYFCASSESSFITGELFFGEGSRLTVL.

The chain links TRBV25-1 to TRBJ1-4, with 7 positions matching TRBD1. Germline V gene data show CDR1 as MGHDK and CDR2 as SYGVNS. J was trimmed by 8 bases and V by 5 bases; bases with no gene match: 11. CDR3 length equals 15 residues. The CDR3 loop is CASSRGYQGEEKLFF. The CDR3 region has the DNA TGTGCCAGCAGTCGGGGGTACCAGGGGGAAGAAAAACTGTTTTTT.

This sequence joins TRBV30 and TRBJ1-5, with a weak D call TRBD1 (5 bases). V was clipped by 0 bases and J by 5 bases, with 8 bases between them. The CDR3 extends over 13 amino acids. Germline V CDR1 and CDR2: GTSNPN, SVGIG (reference sequence). The CDR3 reads CAWSVTEYQPQHF. As DNA, the CDR3 is TGTGCCTGGAGTGTGACAGAATATCAGCCCCAGCATTTT.

The chain recombines TRBV7-9 with TRBJ2-7; TRBD1 aligns across 9 bases. Trimming at V came to 3 bases and at J to 3 bases, leaving 6 bases not matched to a gene. From germline, CDR1 is SEHNR and CDR2 FQNEAQ (reference sequence). This CDR3 has 15 amino acids. CDR3 sequence (DNA): TGTGCCAGCAGCTTTCCGGGACAGGGAATCTACGAGCAGTACTTC. Protein sequence: CASSFPGQGIYEQYF.

This chain joins TRBV30 and TRBJ1-1, with no clear D. The CDR3 covers 13 residues. V was shortened by 0 bases and J by 4 bases, with 9 bases between the two germline ends. Germline lookup yields CDR1 GTSNPN and CDR2 SVGIG (reference sequence). The CDR3 reads CAWSVRGITEAFF. The CDR3 DNA sequence: TGTGCCTGGAGTGTACGGGGTATCACTGAAGCTTTCTTT.

The CDR3 loop reads CASSPRRQGYYEKLFF. In nucleotides, the CDR3 is TGTGCCAGCAGCCCACGTAGACAGGGTTATTATGAAAAACTGTTTTTT. The chain recombines TRBV14 with TRBJ1-4, with 7 bases fitting TRBD1. The V and J ends lost 4 bases and 6 bases, in that order; junction bases with no gene match: 11. This CDR3 contains 16 residues. Germline V gives CDR1 SGHDN, CDR2 FVKESK.

V usage is TRBV30 and J usage is TRBJ1-1, with D maybe TRBD1 (6 bases). The V end lost 7 bases, the J end lost 3 bases, and 15 bases lay between the germline ends. CDR1 and CDR2 (germline): GTSNPN, SVGIG (reference sequence). The CDR3 totals 13 residues. The CDR3 loop reads CALRGGSHTEAFF. The CDR3, as DNA: TGTGCCTTGAGGGGGGGTTCTCACACTGAAGCTTTCTTT.

The chain couples TRBV10-3 to TRBJ2-1, with 8 nucleotides matching TRBD2. Germline V gene lookup returns CDR1 ENHRY and CDR2 SYGVKD. CDR3 size: 16 residues. The J segment lost 5 bases and the V segment lost 2 bases, leaving 8 bases of the junction unmatched. CDR3 sequence: CAISEAFAGGHNEQFF. CDR3 DNA sequence: TGTGCCATCAGTGAGGCTTTCGCGGGAGGCCACAATGAGCAGTTCTTC.

The genes are TRBV19 and TRBJ1-1, with D perhaps matching TRBD1 (5 bases). The V end was cut by 3 bases, the J end by 6 bases, with 26 bases between. The germline gives CDR1 LNHDA, CDR2 SQIVND (reference sequence). This CDR3 has 18 amino acids. Written as DNA, the CDR3 is TGTGCCAGTAGTATGGACTTCGGGGGACCCATCACGGAGGCTGAAGCTTTCTTT. Translating gives CASSMDFGGPITEAEAFF.

This clone has just a few counts. V gene TRBV27 combines with J gene TRBJ1-6, with TRBD1 matching 7 bases. The CDR3 extends over 16 amino acids. The germline V gene encodes CDR1 MNHEY and CDR2 SMNVEV (reference sequence). J was trimmed by 5 bases and V by 2 bases; bases with no gene match: 6. The CDR3, as DNA: TGTGCCAGCAGTTTACGAGGGGGCGGTCATAATTCACCCCTCCACTTT. The encoded protein is CASSLRGGGHNSPLHF.

The chain joins TRBV18 to TRBJ1-1; the D gene is possibly TRBD1 (5 bases). CDR1 and CDR2 from the germline V gene are KGHSH and LQKENI. The CDR3 extends over 15 amino acids. Trimming removed 3 bases from V and 4 bases from J, with 15 bases in between. The CDR3 DNA reads TGTGCCAGCTCACCCCAAGACAGTCTTGTCACTGAAGCTTTCTTT. This translates into CASSPQDSLVTEAFF.

The gene calls are TRBV12-3 or TRBV12-4 and TRBJ2-7; D is possibly TRBD1 (6 bases). The ends were cut back, 5 bases at V and 2 bases at J, with 10 bases in the middle. CDR3 length equals 13 residues. CDR3 DNA sequence: TGTGCCAGCAGTGAACAGGGAACCTACGAGCAGTACTTC. It encodes CASSEQGTYEQYF.

For the CDR3, the DNA is TGTGCCAGCAGCATCGGGACAGCAAGTTATAATTCACCCCTCCACTTT. Its translation: CASSIGTASYNSPLHF. The chain links TRBV7-9 to TRBJ1-6, with 7 bases that match TRBD1. Per the germline V gene, CDR1 is SEHNR and CDR2 is FQNEAQ (reference sequence). The V segment lost 5 bases and the J segment 4 bases; nucleotides outside the gene matches: 8. The CDR3 runs to 16 residues.